Presented here are 24 T cell receptor beta chains from one specimen sequenced in a study of T cells after yellow fever vaccination. MiXCR, run by TCRdb on the 5' RACE reads, gives a single entry per CDR3 protein. The table lists about 99,000 distinct CDR3 sequences, around 5.5% of them singletons. Sequenced here: CD8+ T cells sorted from PBMCs, sampled 10 days after the yellow fever booster vaccination. The receptor set was obtained from a man in his late teens or twenties who received the YFV17D yellow fever vaccine.

In its sample, this clonotype was seen many times. This sequence joins TRBV11-2 and TRBJ2-4, with 12 bases fitting TRBD2. V lost 3 bases to trimming and J lost 4 bases; unmatched junction nucleotides: 4. Germline V gene data show CDR1 as SGHAT and CDR2 as FQNNGV. This CDR3 is built from 16 residues. CDR3 coding DNA: TGTGCCAGCAGCTTTGGACTAGCGGGGCCTAAAAACATTCAGTACTTC. Its protein product is CASSFGLAGPKNIQYF. Filled out from reference TRBV11-2 and TRBJ2-4, the complete variable domain reads EAGVAQSPRYKIIEKRQSVAFWCNPISGHATLYWYQQILGQGPKLLIQFQNNGVVDDSQLPKDRFSAERLKGVDSTLKIQPAKLEDSAVYLCASSFGLAGPKNIQYFGAGTRLSVL.

This clonotype appeared a few times. The rearrangement uses TRBV6-2 or TRBV6-3 and TRBJ2-3; D not certain. The CDR3 runs 15 residues. Germline lookup yields CDR1 MNHEY and CDR2 SVGEGT. V was cut by 5 bases and J by 0 bases, with 12 bases left in between. CDR3 DNA: TGTGCCAGCAGTGCCGCCCGGCCTAGCACAGATACGCAGTATTTT. Its protein is CASSAARPSTDTQYF.

At least ten counts were recorded for this clonotype. This chain uses TRBV4-3 with TRBJ1-4; 8 nucleotides line up with TRBD1. The CDR3 contains 12 residues. CDR1 and CDR2 from the germline V gene are LGHNA and YSLEER. V shed 4 bases and J 11 bases; nucleotides not matched to a gene: 3. CDR3 sequence: CASSPGTGKLFF. As DNA, the CDR3 is TGCGCCAGCAGCCCGGGGACAGGCAAACTGTTTTTT.

This clonotype was seen at least ten times. This chain uses TRBV14 with TRBJ2-2; no clear D. Germline V gives CDR1 SGHDN, CDR2 FVKESK. The V and J ends lost 4 bases and 2 bases respectively, with 11 bases between them. The CDR3 is 15 residues long. CDR3 amino acids: CASSPPAENTGELFF. CDR3 nucleotides: TGTGCCAGCAGCCCTCCTGCAGAAAACACCGGGGAGCTGTTTTTT.

In its sample, this clonotype was seen many times. For the CDR3, the DNA is TGTGCCAGCCCCTCACCCGCCGGGGAGCTGTTTTTT. Encoded protein: CASPSPAGELFF. The chain is built from TRBV7-9 and TRBJ2-2; no clear D gene. Trimming removed 8 bases from V and 6 bases from J, with 10 bases in between. Germline loops: CDR1 SEHNR, CDR2 FQNEAQ (reference sequence). This CDR3 contains 12 residues.

This clonotype was counted at least ten times. This chain joins TRBV11-3 and TRBJ2-1; TRBD2 might be the D (5 bases). This CDR3 is 15 amino acids long. V lost 6 bases, J lost 0 bases, and 12 bases lay in between. Per the germline V gene, CDR1 is SGHNT and CDR2 is YENEEA. CDR3 loop: CASSTDSSSYNEQFF. The CDR3 coding sequence is TGTGCCAGCAGTACGGACTCGAGCTCCTACAATGAGCAGTTCTTC. The entire variable domain, with the rest obtained from reference TRBV11-3 and TRBJ2-1, is as follows: EAGVVQSPRYKIIEKKQPVAFWCNPISGHNTLYWYLQNLGQGPELLIRYENEEAVDDSQLPKDRFSAERLKGVDSTLKIQPAELGDSAVYLCASSTDSSSYNEQFFGPGTRLTVL.

This clonotype was counted a few times. The V call is TRBV18, the J call TRBJ2-7; D may be TRBD2 (7 bases). CDR1 and CDR2 from the germline V gene are KGHSH and LQKENI. The CDR3 sequence is 15 residues long. Trimming took 4 bases from V and 1 from J, leaving 14 bases between them. CDR3 region: CASSLGRGDSYEQYF. The CDR3 region has the DNA TGTGCCAGCTCACTAGGGAGGGGGGATTCCTACGAGCAGTACTTC.

V and J are TRBV7-6 and TRBJ2-7, with a possible D match to TRBD2 (6 bases). Germline assignment: CDR1 SGHVS and CDR2 FNYEAQ. The CDR3 extends over 18 amino acids. Between the trimmed V and J ends, which lost 5 bases and 0 bases, there was a span of 23 bases. The DNA for the CDR3 is TGTGCCAGCAGCAAGAGCAATTCAGGAGGGGATGGCTCCTACGAGCAGTACTTC. The encoded protein is CASSKSNSGGDGSYEQYF.

This clonotype occurred a few times. The chain combines TRBV9 with TRBJ2-3; D might be TRBD2 (7 bases). V lost 0 bases, J lost 2 bases, and 13 bases lay in between. CDR3 length equals 16 residues. From germline, CDR1 is SGDLS and CDR2 YYNGEE. Here the CDR3 reads CASSVEFGGPTDTQYF. For the CDR3, the DNA is TGTGCCAGCAGCGTAGAATTCGGGGGGCCCACAGATACGCAGTATTTT. Combining the CDR3 with reference TRBV9 and TRBJ2-3 gives the whole variable domain DSGVTQTPKHLITATGQRVTLRCSPRSGDLSVYWYQQSLDQGLQFLIQYYNGEERAKGNILERFSAQQFPDLHSELNLSSLELGDSALYFCASSVEFGGPTDTQYFGPGTRLTVL.

This chain connects TRBV29-1 to TRBJ2-2, with D possibly being TRBD2 (5 bases). Germline V gene sequence: CDR1 SQVTM, CDR2 ANQGSEA. The CDR3 extends over 12 amino acids. V was trimmed by 6 bases and J by 8 bases, leaving 13 bases between them. As DNA, the CDR3 is TGCAGCGTCGCACTGGAGGCGGGGGAGCTGTTTTTT. This sequence encodes CSVALEAGELFF.

This clonotype was counted a few times. V and J are TRBV7-9 and TRBJ1-2, with D possibly TRBD1 on 5 matching bases. This CDR3 spans 15 amino acids. CDR1 is SEHNR, CDR2 FQNEAQ, per germline (reference sequence). Trimming removed 5 bases at V and 5 bases at J, with 18 bases between. CDR3 protein: CASSAPLADTYGYTF. In DNA form, the CDR3 reads TGTGCCAGCAGCGCCCCCCTGGCGGACACATATGGCTACACCTTC.

This clonotype has just a few counts. The chain links TRBV7-8 to TRBJ1-1, with a weak D call TRBD1 (5 bases). The CDR3 is made up of 13 amino acids. V was shortened by 6 bases and J by 4 bases, with 12 bases between the two germline ends. Germline CDR1 is SGHVS and CDR2 is FQNEAQ. CDR3: CASRARVSTEAFF. The CDR3 DNA is TGTGCCAGCAGGGCCAGGGTGAGCACTGAAGCTTTCTTT. The variable domain in full, with the rest retrieved from reference TRBV7-8 and TRBJ1-1, is GAGVSQSPRYKVAKRGQDVALRCDPISGHVSLFWYQQALGQGPEFLTYFQNEAQLDKSGLPSDRFFAERPEGSVSTLKIQRTQQEDSAVYLCASRARVSTEAFFGQGTRLTVV.

This clonotype was seen at least ten times. CDR3 residues: CSVTIRAKGQFF. CDR3 DNA sequence: TGCAGCGTTACTATCCGGGCCAAGGGGCAGTTCTTC. V and J are TRBV29-1 and TRBJ2-1; D call uncertain. V lost 5 bases, J lost 12 bases, and 17 bases lay in between. The CDR3 is 12 residues long. In germline, CDR1 is SQVTM, CDR2 ANQGSEA.

There are a few counts of this clonotype. The V gene is TRBV10-3, the J gene TRBJ1-5; 7 nucleotides line up with TRBD1. Germline-derived CDR1 and CDR2 are ENHRY and SYGVKD. This CDR3 contains 16 residues. The junction had 4 bases not matched to a gene; V was cut back by 2 bases and J by 0 bases. DNA of the CDR3: TGTGCCATCAGTGAGAGGGGGACAGTTAGCAATCAGCCCCAGCATTTT. Its protein is CAISERGTVSNQPQHF.

This clonotype was counted at least ten times. The rearrangement joins TRBV5-1 to TRBJ2-1, with TRBD2 matching 11 bases. J lost 2 bases, V lost 1 base, and 2 bases had no gene match. Germline values: CDR1 SGHRS, CDR2 YFSETQ. This CDR3 has 16 amino acids. CDR3 sequence reads: CASSLISGGAYNEQFF. The CDR3 DNA reads as TGCGCCAGCAGCTTGATTAGCGGGGGGGCCTACAATGAGCAGTTCTTC.

This clonotype was observed a few times. V is TRBV7-3 and J is TRBJ2-1; D might be TRBD1 (5 bases). V was cut by 5 bases and J by 0 bases, with 17 bases left in between. Germline CDR1 and CDR2: SGHTA and FQGTGA. CDR3 length equals 17 residues. The CDR3 DNA sequence: TGTGCCAGCAGCCGTTCCCATAGGACAAACTCCTACAATGAGCAGTTCTTC. This translates into CASSRSHRTNSYNEQFF.

This clonotype showed up just a few times. The chain joins TRBV6-2 or TRBV6-3 to TRBJ1-1; possibly TRBD1 for D (5 bases). V lost 7 bases and J 6 bases, leaving 18 bases between the germline ends. This CDR3 has 14 residues. CDR1 is MNHEY and CDR2 is SVGEGT in the germline V gene. CDR3 residues: CASKRQKQVAEAFF. Written as DNA, the CDR3 is TGTGCCAGCAAGCGACAGAAACAGGTAGCTGAAGCTTTCTTT.

This clonotype was seen more than once but under ten times. This CDR3 is CASSWGPGRDTIYF. The CDR3 region has the DNA TGTGCCAGCAGTTGGGGCCCGGGGAGGGACACCATATATTTT. The rearrangement links TRBV6-5 to TRBJ1-3, with a possible D match to TRBD1 (5 bases). Germline V lookup: CDR1 MNHEY, CDR2 SVGAGI. V lost 4 bases and J 8 bases, leaving 15 bases between the germline ends. The CDR3 contains 14 residues.

This clonotype was observed a few times. The CDR3 nucleotides read TGCAGTGCTAGAGATCAAGGGATCAGACAGGGGGGCACTGAAGCTTTCTTT. As protein: CSARDQGIRQGGTEAFF. This chain links TRBV20-1 with TRBJ1-1; 9 positions match TRBD1. Germline CDR1 is DFQATT and CDR2 is SNEGSKA (reference sequence). This CDR3 is built from 17 residues. J gave up 4 bases and V 0 bases, and 12 bases lay outside the gene matches.

This clonotype has a handful of counts. The V gene is TRBV7-9, the J gene TRBJ1-4; D call uncertain. There are 12 residues in the CDR3. V lost 3 bases to trimming and J lost 12 bases, with 11 bases between them. Per germline, CDR1 SEHNR and CDR2 FQNEAQ (reference sequence). CDR3 in DNA: TGTGCCAGCAGCTTGGACCGGTCGGAACTGTTTTTT. Translating gives CASSLDRSELFF. The variable domain in full, completed from reference TRBV7-9 and TRBJ1-4, reads DTGVSQNPRHKITKRGQNVTFRCDPISEHNRLYWYRQTLGQGPEFLTYFQNEAQLEKSRLLSDRFSAERPKGSFSTLEIQRTEQGDSAMYLCASSLDRSELFFGSGTQLSVL.

The gene calls are TRBV7-2 and TRBJ1-2; D unclear. The CDR3 extends over 14 amino acids. Germline CDR1 and CDR2: SGHTA and FQGNSA. V dropped 1 base and J dropped 3 bases, with 9 bases sitting between them. In DNA form, the CDR3 reads TGTGCCAGCAGCTTAGGGACCGGGGACTATGGCTACACCTTC. This codes for CASSLGTGDYGYTF.

This clonotype appeared many times. V usage is TRBV7-9 and J usage is TRBJ1-2; D gene ambiguous. The CDR3 runs to 15 residues. Between the trimmed V and J ends, which lost 1 base and 4 bases, there was a span of 13 bases. Germline CDR1 reads SEHNR; CDR2 reads FQNEAQ (reference sequence). CDR3 sequence: CASSLVRQLAYGYTF. CDR3 nucleotides: TGTGCCAGCAGCTTAGTCAGGCAGTTGGCCTATGGCTACACCTTC.

This clonotype showed up many times. The chain carries TRBV9 and TRBJ1-6, with 8 bases identical to TRBD1. The CDR3 loop spans 15 amino acids. V lost 3 bases, J lost 10 bases, and 9 bases stayed unmatched. Germline-derived CDR1 and CDR2 are SGDLS and YYNGEE. The CDR3 nucleotides are TGTGCCAGCAGCGGCCGGGACAGGTTAAACTCACCCCTCCACTTT. Protein sequence: CASSGRDRLNSPLHF.

This clonotype showed up just a few times. V is TRBV7-8 and J is TRBJ2-1; D remains ambiguous. Trimming left V 0 bases short and J 4 bases short, with 4 bases between. Germline V gene lookup returns CDR1 SGHVS and CDR2 FQNEAQ. This CDR3 region has 13 residues. This CDR3 is CASSLALYNEQFF. CDR3 bases: TGTGCCAGCAGCTTAGCGCTTTACAATGAGCAGTTCTTC.